This entry describes one T cell receptor beta chain. The antigen remains undetermined. The data were taken from a study of PD-L1 blockade in urothelial cancer. Study in general: Among blood samples, the median T cell count was some 140,000. General study results and limits: Sub-median blood TCR clonality before treatment predicted longer survival.

Samples were collected from each patient before treatment and during treatment. Each patient gave between 1 and 8 of them in total. The CDR3 covers 17 residues. With V trimmed by 0 bases and J by 5 bases, 8 bases remained unmatched. Templates that were synthetic TCR analogs were spiked into each PCR. Libraries were prepared by immunoSEQ multiplex PCR; TCRdb keeps only in-frame clonotypes and omits some of them. The data show 30,000 to 50,000 clones, about 89% seen once. Sequencing used PBMCs, obtained around atezolizumab (anti-PD-L1) treatment. The source is a man between 60 and 75 years old with urothelial cancer. This chain joins TRBV5-3 and TRBJ2-2; 9 bases map to TRBD1. TRBV5-3 is designated an ORF whose function remains uncertain. In nucleotides, the CDR3 is TGTGCCAGAAGCTTGGGTCACAGGGGGCGAAAGACCGGGGAGCTGTTTTTT. Its protein is CARSLGHRGRKTGELFF.